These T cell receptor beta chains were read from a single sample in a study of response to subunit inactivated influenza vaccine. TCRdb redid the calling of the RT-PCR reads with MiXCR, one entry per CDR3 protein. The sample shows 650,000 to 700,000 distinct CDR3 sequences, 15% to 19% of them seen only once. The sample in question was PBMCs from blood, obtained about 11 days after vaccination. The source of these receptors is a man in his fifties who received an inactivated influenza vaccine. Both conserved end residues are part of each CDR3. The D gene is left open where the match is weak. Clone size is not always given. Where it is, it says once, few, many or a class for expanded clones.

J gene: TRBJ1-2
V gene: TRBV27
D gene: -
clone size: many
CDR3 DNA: TGTGCCAGCACCGGCAGGGGAAGGATGAGCGGCTACACCTTC
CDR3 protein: CASTGRGRMSGYTF

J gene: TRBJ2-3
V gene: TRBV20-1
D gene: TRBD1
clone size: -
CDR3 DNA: TGCAGTGCGGACGGGACAGGGGGAACAGATACGCAGTATTTT
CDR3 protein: CSADGTGGTDTQYF

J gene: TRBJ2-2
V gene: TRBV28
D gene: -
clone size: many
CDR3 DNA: TGTGCCAGCAAAAAGGATGCCGGGGAGCTGTTTTTT
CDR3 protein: CASKKDAGELFF

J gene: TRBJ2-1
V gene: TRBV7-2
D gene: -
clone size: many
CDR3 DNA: TGTGCCAGCAGCTTATCTAGTTCGGTGGGCAATGAGCAGTTCTTC
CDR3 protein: CASSLSSSVGNEQFF

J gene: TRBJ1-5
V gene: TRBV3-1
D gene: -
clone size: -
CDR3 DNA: TGTGCCAGCAGCCAAGCCTATAGCAATCAGCCCCAGCATTTT
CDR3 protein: CASSQAYSNQPQHF

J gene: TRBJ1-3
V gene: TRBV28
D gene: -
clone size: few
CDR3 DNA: TGTGCCAGCAGTTTTCTGGGGGGAGGAAACACCATATATTTT
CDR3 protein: CASSFLGGGNTIYF

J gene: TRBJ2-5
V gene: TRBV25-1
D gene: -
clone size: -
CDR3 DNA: TGTGCCAGCAGTGAAGGATTGGGACCATACGGGGAGACCCAGTACTTC
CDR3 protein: CASSEGLGPYGETQYF

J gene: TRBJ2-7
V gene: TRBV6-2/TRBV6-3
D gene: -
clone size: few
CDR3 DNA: TGTGCCAGCAGTTATGCGGACTCCTACGAGCAGTACTTC
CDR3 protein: CASSYADSYEQYF

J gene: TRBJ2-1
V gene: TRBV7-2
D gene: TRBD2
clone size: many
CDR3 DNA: TGTGCCAGCAGCTTTAGCGGGGGGGCAATCAATGAGCAGTTCTTC
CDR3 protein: CASSFSGGAINEQFF

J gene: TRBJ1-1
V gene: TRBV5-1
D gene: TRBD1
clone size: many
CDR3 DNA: TGCGCCAGCAGCTTAAGACAGGGGTTGCCAGACACTGAAGCTTTCTTT
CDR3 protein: CASSLRQGLPDTEAFF

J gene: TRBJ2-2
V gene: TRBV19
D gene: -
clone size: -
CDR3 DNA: TGTGCCAGTAGTAAGTTTTGGAAGGTTCCGAACACCGGGGAGCTGTTTTTT
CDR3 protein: CASSKFWKVPNTGELFF

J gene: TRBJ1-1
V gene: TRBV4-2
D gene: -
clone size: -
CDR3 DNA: TGTGCCAGCAGCCGAGAGGGCCCAGCACGTGAAGCTTTCTTT
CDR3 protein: CASSREGPAREAFF

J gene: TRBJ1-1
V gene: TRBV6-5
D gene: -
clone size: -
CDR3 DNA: TGTGCCAGCAGTTACTCGGCAGTAATGAACACTGAAGCTTTCTTT
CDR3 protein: CASSYSAVMNTEAFF

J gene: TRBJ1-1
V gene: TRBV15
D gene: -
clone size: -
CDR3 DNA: TGTGCCACCAGCAGAGATATAAGGGGGATGAACACTGAAGCTTTCTTT
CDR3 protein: CATSRDIRGMNTEAFF

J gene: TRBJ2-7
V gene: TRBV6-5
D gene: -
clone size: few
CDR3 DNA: TGTGCCAGCAGTTACTCGCTAGTAGGCTCCTACGAGCAGTACTTC
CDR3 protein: CASSYSLVGSYEQYF

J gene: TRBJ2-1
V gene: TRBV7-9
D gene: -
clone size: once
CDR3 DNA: TGTGCCAGCTACGTTTACAATGAGCAGTTCTTC
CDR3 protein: CASYVYNEQFF

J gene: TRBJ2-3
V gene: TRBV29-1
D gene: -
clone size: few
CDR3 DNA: TGCAGCGTTGGTCGGGACCCAGTCCACAGAGATACGCAGTATTTT
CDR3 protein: CSVGRDPVHRDTQYF

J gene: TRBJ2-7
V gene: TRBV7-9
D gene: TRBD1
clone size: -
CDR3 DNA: TGTGCCAGCACTCAGGGGGCTCAGGAGCAGTACTTC
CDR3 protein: CASTQGAQEQYF

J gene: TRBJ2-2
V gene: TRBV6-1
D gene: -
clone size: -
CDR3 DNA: TGTGCCAGCCGGAGGAGGGGCGCGAACACCGGGGAGCTGTTTTTT
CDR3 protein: CASRRRGANTGELFF

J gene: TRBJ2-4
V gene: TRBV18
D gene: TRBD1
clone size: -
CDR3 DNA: TGTGCCAGCTCTCCGCCGGGACAGGGTAACATTCAGTACTTC
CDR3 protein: CASSPPGQGNIQYF

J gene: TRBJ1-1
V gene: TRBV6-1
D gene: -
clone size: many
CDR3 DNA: TGTGCCAGCAGCTCAAGTGGGTACAGTCGGGACACTGAAGCTTTCTTT
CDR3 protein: CASSSSGYSRDTEAFF

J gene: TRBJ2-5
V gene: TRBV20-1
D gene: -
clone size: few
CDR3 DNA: TGCAGTGCTAGAGTATCGTTCCAAGAGACCCAGTACTTC
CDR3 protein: CSARVSFQETQYF

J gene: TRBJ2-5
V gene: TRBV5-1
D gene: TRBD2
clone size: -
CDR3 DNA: TGCGCCAGCACCACTTCGGGCGGGGGGGCTTCGACCCAGTACTTC
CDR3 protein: CASTTSGGGASTQYF

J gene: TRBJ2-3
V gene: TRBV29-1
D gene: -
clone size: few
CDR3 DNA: TGCAGCGTTGTCTCCCCCAGACCCGTCCATACGCAGTATTTT
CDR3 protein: CSVVSPRPVHTQYF

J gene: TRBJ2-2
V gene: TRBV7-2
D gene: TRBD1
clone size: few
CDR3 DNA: TGTGCCAGCAGCTTAGCAGGGACAGGGGTCACCGGGGAGCTGTTTTTT
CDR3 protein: CASSLAGTGVTGELFF

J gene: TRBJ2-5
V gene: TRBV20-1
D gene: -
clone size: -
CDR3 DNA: TGCAGTGCTATTCTTGCTCCCGGGGAGACCCAGTACTTC
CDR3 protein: CSAILAPGETQYF

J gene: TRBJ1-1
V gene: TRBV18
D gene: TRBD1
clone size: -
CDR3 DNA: TGTGCCAGCTCACCTTCGACAGGGGGCACTGAAGCTTTCTTT
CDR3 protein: CASSPSTGGTEAFF

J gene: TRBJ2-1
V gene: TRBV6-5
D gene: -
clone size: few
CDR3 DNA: TGTGCCAGCAGTTATACAGGGTCTGTTTTGAGCAATGAGCAGTTCTTC
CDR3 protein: CASSYTGSVLSNEQFF

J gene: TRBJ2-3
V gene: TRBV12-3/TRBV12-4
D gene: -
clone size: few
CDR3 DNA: TGTGCCAGCAGGTTGGCAGAAGATACGCAGTATTTT
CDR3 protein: CASRLAEDTQYF

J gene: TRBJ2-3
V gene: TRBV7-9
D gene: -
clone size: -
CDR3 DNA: TGTGCCAGCAGCCCTCCGCTAGGGAAGGGCACAGATACGCAGTATTTT
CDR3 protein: CASSPPLGKGTDTQYF

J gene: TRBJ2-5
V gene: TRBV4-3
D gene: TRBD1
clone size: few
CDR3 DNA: TGCGCCAGCAGCCAAGATAGGACAGGGGCACCAGAGACCCAGTACTTC
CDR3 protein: CASSQDRTGAPETQYF

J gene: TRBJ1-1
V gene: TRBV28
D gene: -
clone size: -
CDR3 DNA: TGTGCCATAAAGAGTTTAACTGAAGCTTTCTTT
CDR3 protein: CAIKSLTEAFF